This TCR beta chain derives from a study of cytomegalovirus exposure and HLA in healthy donors. PCR involved 60 Vbeta and 13 Jbeta primers. This table comes from immunoSEQ multiplex PCR, and its TCRdb copy is limited to in-frame clones, with some not included. The sample shows 100,000 or so clones, approximately 68% of them seen only once. The CDR3 is made up of 13 amino acids. Germline trimming cut 8 bases from V and 7 bases from J; bases unmatched to any gene: 9. From germline, CDR1 is MNHNY and CDR2 SVGAGI (reference sequence). Sequenced input: PBMCs. The TCR originated in a woman aged 18-29 years in good health and CMV-seropositive. V gene TRBV6-6 combines with J gene TRBJ2-7; 9 positions match TRBD2. The CDR3 loop reads CASGPSGKGEQYF. CDR3 coding DNA: TGTGCCAGCGGTCCTAGCGGGAAAGGGGAGCAGTACTTC.